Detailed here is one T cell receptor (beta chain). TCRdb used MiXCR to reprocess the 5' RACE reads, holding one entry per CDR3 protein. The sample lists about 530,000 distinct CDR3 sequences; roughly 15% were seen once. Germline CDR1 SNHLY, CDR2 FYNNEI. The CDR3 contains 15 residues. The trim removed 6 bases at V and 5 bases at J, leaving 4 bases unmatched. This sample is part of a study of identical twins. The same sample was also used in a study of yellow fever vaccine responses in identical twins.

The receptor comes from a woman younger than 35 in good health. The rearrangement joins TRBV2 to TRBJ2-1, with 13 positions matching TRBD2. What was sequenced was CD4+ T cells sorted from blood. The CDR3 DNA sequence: TGTGCCAGCAGCGGGACTAGCGGGATGAACAATGAGCAGTTCTTC. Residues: CASSGTSGMNNEQFF. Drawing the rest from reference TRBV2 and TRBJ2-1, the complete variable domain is EPEVTQTPSHQVTQMGQEVILRCVPISNHLYFYWYRQILGQKVEFLVSFYNNEISEKSEIFDDQFSVERPDGSNFTLKIRSTKLEDSAMYFCASSGTSGMNNEQFFGPGTRLTVL.